What follows are 23 T cell receptor beta chains derived from one specimen sequenced in a study of blood T cell repertoires in COVID-19. The repertoire was sequenced with immunoSEQ multiplex PCR; TCRdb's copy has only in-frame clones and lacks some. The table has roughly 130,000 clones, 86% seen once. Sequencing was performed on peripheral blood. Receptor source: a man aged 35 to 55 with acute or convalescent COVID-19.

The chain has TRBV18 and TRBJ2-5, with D possibly TRBD1 on 5 matching bases. V lost 3 bases and J lost 4, with 12 bases in between. This CDR3 contains 14 residues. From germline, CDR1 is KGHSH and CDR2 LQKENI. The CDR3 region has the DNA TGTGCCAGCTCACCTACAGGACCCTCAGAGACCCAGTACTTC. Protein sequence: CASSPTGPSETQYF.

The chain employs TRBV25-1 and TRBJ1-6, with D possibly being TRBD1 (5 bases). V lost 2 bases to trimming and J lost 8 bases, with 13 bases between them. Germline V gives CDR1 MGHDK, CDR2 SYGVNS. The CDR3 has 15 residues. CDR3 region: CASSEVWGRDSPLHF. CDR3 in DNA: TGTGCCAGCAGTGAAGTATGGGGCCGCGATTCACCCCTCCACTTT.

The sample holds one count of this clone. The chain is built from TRBV6-5 and TRBJ1-6; D is uncertain. Germline V gene sequence: CDR1 MNHEY, CDR2 SVGAGI. V lost 6 bases, J lost 4 bases, and 7 bases lay in between. This CDR3 comprises 13 residues. CDR3 in amino acids: CASSPNYNSPLHF. DNA for the CDR3: TGTGCCAGCAGCCCCAATTATAATTCACCCCTCCACTTT.

The CDR3 reads CASSPREGGYTF. The DNA for the CDR3 is TGTGCCAGCAGCCCCAGAGAGGGCGGCTACACCTTC. The chain uses TRBV2 and TRBJ1-2; D gene ambiguous. CDR3 length equals 12 residues. Germline V lookup: CDR1 SNHLY, CDR2 FYNNEI. Between the trimmed V and J ends, which lost 6 bases and 8 bases, there was a span of 13 bases.

This clone has a single count. The chain combines TRBV5-8 with TRBJ2-1, with 9 bases that match TRBD2. After removal of 4 bases from V and 7 bases from J, the junction contained 12 bases not matched to a gene. The CDR3 contains 16 residues. Per the germline V gene, CDR1 is SGHTS and CDR2 is YDEGEE. In nucleotides, the CDR3 is TGTGCCAGCAGCCCCTGGGGCCTAGCGGGGAAGAATGAGCAGTTCTTC. Its translation: CASSPWGLAGKNEQFF. Drawing the rest from reference TRBV5-8 and TRBJ2-1, the complete variable domain is EAGVTQSPTHLIKTRGQQATLRCSPISGHTSVYWYQQALGLGLQFLLWYDEGEERNRGNFPPRFSGRQFPNYSSELNVNALELEDSALYLCASSPWGLAGKNEQFFGPGTRLTVL.

This clone showed up just once. The genes are TRBV11-3 and TRBJ2-1, with 8 bases fitting TRBD2. From germline, CDR1 is SGHNT and CDR2 YENEEA. CDR3 length equals 17 residues. J lost 2 bases, V lost 5 bases, and 11 bases had no gene match. CDR3 amino acids: CASSPQKKRGPYNEQFF. CDR3 nucleotides: TGTGCCAGCAGCCCACAAAAAAAGCGGGGGCCCTACAATGAGCAGTTCTTC.

This clone was picked up one time. The V and J genes are TRBV19 and TRBJ1-5; D might be TRBD1 (6 bases). V was trimmed by 1 base and J by 4 bases, leaving 20 bases between them. The CDR3 totals 18 residues. Germline CDR1 reads LNHDA; CDR2 reads SQIVND (reference sequence). The CDR3 DNA is TGTGCCAGTAGTATAGCCCGCGTTGGGGGCCGGGGAAATCAGCCCCAGCATTTT. Protein sequence: CASSIARVGGRGNQPQHF.

This clone was observed once. CDR3 loop: CASSNEAPNQPQHF. CDR3 sequence (DNA): TGTGCCAGCAGCAATGAGGCCCCCAATCAGCCCCAGCATTTT. The chain is built from TRBV21-1 and TRBJ1-5. TRBV21-1 constitutes a pseudogene. This CDR3 is 14 amino acids long.

V usage is TRBV4-1 and J usage is TRBJ1-2; TRBD1 agrees at 11 bases. After removal of 1 base from V and 7 bases from J, the junction contained 11 bases not matched to a gene. CDR3 size: 17 residues. Germline V gene data show CDR1 as MGHRA and CDR2 as YSYEKL. CDR3 loop: CASSQVGGDRGSVGYTF. As DNA, the CDR3 is TGCGCCAGCAGCCAAGTAGGGGGGGACAGGGGGTCGGTTGGCTACACCTTC.

The chain combines TRBV20-1 with TRBJ1-1; D possibly corresponds to TRBD1 (6 bases). Germline V gene data show CDR1 as DFQATT and CDR2 as SNEGSKA (reference sequence). The V and J ends lost 3 bases and 5 bases respectively, with 16 bases between them. The CDR3 contains 14 residues. The CDR3 loop reads CSASRGQMATEAFF. As DNA, the CDR3 is TGCAGTGCTAGTCGAGGACAGATGGCGACTGAAGCTTTCTTT.

The chain recombines TRBV28 with TRBJ1-1; D remains unclear. Trimming removed 3 bases at V and 2 bases at J, with 7 bases between. Per the germline V gene, CDR1 is MDHEN and CDR2 is SYDVKM. CDR3 length: 13 amino acids. The DNA for the CDR3 is TGTGCCAGCAGTTTGTTTACTAACACTGAAGCTTTCTTT. Translated, it gives CASSLFTNTEAFF.

J is TRBJ1-1 and V is TRBV3-1 (or the pseudogene TRBV3-2); 9 nucleotides align to TRBD1. J gave up 6 bases and V 1 base, and 6 bases lay outside the gene matches. This CDR3 is 15 amino acids long. The germline CDR1 and CDR2 sequences are LGHDT and YNNKEL (reference sequence). CDR3 nucleotides: TGTGCCAGCAGCCAAGCGAGGGACAGGGCCCCTGAAGCTTTCTTT. Translating it yields CASSQARDRAPEAFF.

The CDR3 DNA reads TGTGCCACCAGCCGGGACAGGGGGCGCGTGGATACGCAGTATTTT. Translation gives CATSRDRGRVDTQYF. This sequence joins TRBV24-1 and TRBJ2-3, with 12 bases identical to TRBD1. Germline CDR1 reads KGHDR; CDR2 reads SFDVKD. The length of the CDR3 is 15 residues. The junction had 7 bases not matched to a gene; V was cut back by 7 bases and J by 6 bases.

CDR3 DNA sequence: TGTGCCAGCAGCCTGGACAGGGCTGAAGCTTTCTTT. This codes for CASSLDRAEAFF. J is TRBJ1-1 and V is TRBV7-2; TRBD1 aligns across 8 bases. Germline V gene data show CDR1 as SGHTA and CDR2 as FQGNSA. This CDR3 spans 12 amino acids. Losses at the gene ends were 5 bases for V and 6 bases for J; bases not matched to a gene: 2.

The V call is TRBV7-8, the J call TRBJ1-1; TRBD1 agrees at 8 bases. V was pared by 2 bases and J by 5 bases, with 10 bases of the junction left unmatched. The germline V gene has CDR1 SGHVS and CDR2 FQNEAQ. The CDR3 is 16 amino acids. CDR3 DNA: TGTGCCAGCAGCTTAATAACCACAGGGGGACGAACTGAAGCTTTCTTT. Its protein product is CASSLITTGGRTEAFF. The full variable domain, in which reference TRBV7-8 and TRBJ1-1 provide the parts outside the CDR3, is GAGVSQSPRYKVAKRGQDVALRCDPISGHVSLFWYQQALGQGPEFLTYFQNEAQLDKSGLPSDRFFAERPEGSVSTLKIQRTQQEDSAVYLCASSLITTGGRTEAFFGQGTRLTVV.

This chain uses TRBV6-6 with TRBJ1-4; D is undetermined. The CDR3 length is 13 residues. Looked up from germline, CDR1 is MNHNY and CDR2 is SVGAGI (reference sequence). Trimming removed 5 bases at V and 6 bases at J, with 10 bases between. The CDR3 here is CASSTSGYEKLFF. For the CDR3, the DNA is TGTGCCAGCAGTACCAGCGGGTATGAAAAACTGTTTTTT.

This sequence joins TRBV10-2 and TRBJ2-1; 13 bases agree with TRBD2. The germline gives CDR1 WSHSY, CDR2 SAAADI. J gave up 3 bases and V 0 bases, and 11 bases lay outside the gene matches. The CDR3 is 20 residues long. The CDR3: CASSESWGLAGRSNYNEQFF. The CDR3 coding sequence is TGCGCCAGCAGTGAGTCGTGGGGACTAGCGGGACGAAGTAACTACAATGAGCAGTTCTTC.

J is TRBJ2-7 and V is TRBV7-9; possibly TRBD2 for D (5 bases). CDR3 size: 14 residues. The V gene lost 5 bases and the J gene lost 3 bases, with 14 bases spanning the gap. The germline V gene has CDR1 SEHNR and CDR2 FQNEAQ (reference sequence). CDR3 sequence (DNA): TGTGCCAGCAGCCCGAGTACAGACTACTACGAGCAGTACTTC. It yields the protein CASSPSTDYYEQYF.

The chain combines TRBV2 with TRBJ1-2; 7 positions agree with TRBD1. V dropped 8 bases and J dropped 8; count of bases not matched to a gene: 11. The CDR3 covers 13 residues. Per the germline V gene, CDR1 is SNHLY and CDR2 is FYNNEI. In nucleotides, the CDR3 is TGTGCCAGCGGGTCCCAAGACAGGGTCGGCTACACCTTC. Protein sequence: CASGSQDRVGYTF.

The DNA for the CDR3 is TGTGCCAGCAGCTTGGGGACAGGGGAGGGTCAAGAGACCCAGTACTTC. It translates to CASSLGTGEGQETQYF. The chain recombines TRBV11-3 with TRBJ2-5, with 10 positions matching TRBD1. Looked up from germline, CDR1 is SGHNT and CDR2 is YENEEA. The CDR3 contains 16 residues. Unmatched junction bases numbered 6, after V lost 3 bases and J lost 2 bases. Full variable domain (remainder filled in from reference TRBV11-3 and TRBJ2-5): EAGVVQSPRYKIIEKKQPVAFWCNPISGHNTLYWYLQNLGQGPELLIRYENEEAVDDSQLPKDRFSAERLKGVDSTLKIQPAELGDSAVYLCASSLGTGEGQETQYFGPGTRLLVL.

The chain is built from TRBV7-9 and TRBJ2-5; D perhaps matches TRBD2 (6 bases). Trimming took off 5 bases at V and 4 bases at J, with 17 bases between the two ends. The CDR3 sequence is 15 residues long. CDR1 is SEHNR and CDR2 is FQNEAQ in the germline V gene (reference sequence). The CDR3, as DNA: TGTGCCAGCAGCCTTACATCGCGGGGAGGAGAGACCCAGTACTTC. Amino acids: CASSLTSRGGETQYF.

V is TRBV30 and J is TRBJ1-4; no clear D gene. Germline CDR1 reads GTSNPN; CDR2 reads SVGIG (reference sequence). The CDR3 loop spans 14 amino acids. V gave up 0 bases and J gave up 8 bases, with 13 bases separating them. The CDR3 is CAWSVRGHGEKLFF. Written as DNA, the CDR3 is TGTGCCTGGAGTGTCCGGGGTCATGGCGAAAAACTGTTTTTT.

The chain has TRBV18 and TRBJ1-2, with unresolved D. The germline gives CDR1 KGHSH, CDR2 LQKENI. The V end was cut by 3 bases, the J end by 8 bases, with 10 bases between. CDR3 length: 12 amino acids. This CDR3 is CASSPLTGGYTF. In DNA, the CDR3 is TGTGCCAGCTCACCGCTGACGGGAGGCTACACCTTC.